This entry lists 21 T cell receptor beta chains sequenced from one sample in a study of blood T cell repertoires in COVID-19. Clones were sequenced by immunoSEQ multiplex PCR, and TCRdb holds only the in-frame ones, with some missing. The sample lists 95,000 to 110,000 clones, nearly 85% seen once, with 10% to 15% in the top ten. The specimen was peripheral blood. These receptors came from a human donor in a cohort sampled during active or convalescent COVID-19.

As DNA, the CDR3 is TGTGCCAGCAGCCGAGCAGACAGGAGAGGTGGCTACACCTTC. Protein: CASSRADRRGGYTF. V and J are TRBV3-1 (or the pseudogene TRBV3-2) and TRBJ1-2; D is possibly TRBD1 (6 bases). V shed 4 bases and J shed 7 bases, with 16 bases lying between them. The CDR3 loop spans 14 amino acids. Germline V gene sequence: CDR1 LGHDT, CDR2 YNNKEL (reference sequence).

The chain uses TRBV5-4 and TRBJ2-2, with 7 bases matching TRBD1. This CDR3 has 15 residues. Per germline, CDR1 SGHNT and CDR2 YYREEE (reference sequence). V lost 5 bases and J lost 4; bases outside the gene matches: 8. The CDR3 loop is CASSPDTGVTGELFF. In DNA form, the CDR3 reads TGTGCCAGCAGTCCTGATACAGGGGTCACCGGGGAGCTGTTTTTT.

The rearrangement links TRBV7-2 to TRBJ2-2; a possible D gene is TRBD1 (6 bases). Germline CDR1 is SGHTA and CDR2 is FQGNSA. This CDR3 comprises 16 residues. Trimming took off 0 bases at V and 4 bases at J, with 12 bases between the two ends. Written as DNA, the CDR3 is TGTGCCAGCAGCTTAGCGGGGGCGAGGGGCACCGGGGAGCTGTTTTTT. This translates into CASSLAGARGTGELFF.

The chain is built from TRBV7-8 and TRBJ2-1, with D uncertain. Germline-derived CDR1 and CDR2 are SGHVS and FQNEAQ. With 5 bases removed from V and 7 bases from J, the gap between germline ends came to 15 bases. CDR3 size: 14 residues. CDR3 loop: CASSPNRKRNEQFF. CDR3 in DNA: TGTGCCAGCAGCCCAAACCGGAAGAGGAATGAGCAGTTCTTC.

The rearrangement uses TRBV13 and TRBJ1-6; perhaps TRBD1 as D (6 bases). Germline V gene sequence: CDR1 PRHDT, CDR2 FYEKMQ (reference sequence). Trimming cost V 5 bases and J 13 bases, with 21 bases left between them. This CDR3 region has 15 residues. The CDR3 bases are TGTGCCAGCAGCCCGGGGGGGGGACACCGCCTCCCCCTCCACTTT. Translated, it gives CASSPGGGHRLPLHF.

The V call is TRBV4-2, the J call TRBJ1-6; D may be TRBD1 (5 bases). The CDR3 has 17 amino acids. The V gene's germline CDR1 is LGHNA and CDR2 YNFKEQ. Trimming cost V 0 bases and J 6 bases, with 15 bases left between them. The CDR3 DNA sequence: TGTGCCAGCAGCCAAGATCTGGGGGAGGGGATTAATTCACCCCTCCACTTT. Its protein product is CASSQDLGEGINSPLHF.

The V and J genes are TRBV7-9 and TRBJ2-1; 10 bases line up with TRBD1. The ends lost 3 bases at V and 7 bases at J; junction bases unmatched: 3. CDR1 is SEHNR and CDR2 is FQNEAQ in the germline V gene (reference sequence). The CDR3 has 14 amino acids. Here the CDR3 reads CASSFRTGGNEQFF. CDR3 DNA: TGTGCCAGCAGCTTCAGGACAGGGGGAAATGAGCAGTTCTTC.

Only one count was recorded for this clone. CDR3 coding DNA: TGTGCCATCAGTCCCGGGTCCGGCTCCGGCTACACCTTC. Protein: CAISPGSGSGYTF. The chain combines TRBV10-3 with TRBJ1-2; D is ambiguous. The CDR3 has 13 residues. V was trimmed by 5 bases and J by 8 bases, leaving 15 bases between them. CDR1 is ENHRY and CDR2 is SYGVKD in the germline V gene.

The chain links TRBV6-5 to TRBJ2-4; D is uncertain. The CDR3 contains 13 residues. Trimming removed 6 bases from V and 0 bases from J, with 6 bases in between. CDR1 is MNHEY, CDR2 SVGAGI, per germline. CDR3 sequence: CASRQVAKNIQYF. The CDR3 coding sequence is TGTGCCAGCAGACAAGTAGCCAAAAACATTCAGTACTTC.

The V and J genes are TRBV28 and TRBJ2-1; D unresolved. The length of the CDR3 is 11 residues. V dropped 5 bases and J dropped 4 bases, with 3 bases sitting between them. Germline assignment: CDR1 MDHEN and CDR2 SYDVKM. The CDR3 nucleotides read TGTGCCAGCAGTGTATACAATGAGCAGTTCTTC. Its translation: CASSVYNEQFF.

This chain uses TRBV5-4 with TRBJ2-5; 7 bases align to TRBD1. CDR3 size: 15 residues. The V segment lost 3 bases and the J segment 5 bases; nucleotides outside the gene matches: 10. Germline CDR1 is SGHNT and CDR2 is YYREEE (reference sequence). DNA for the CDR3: TGTGCCAGCAGCTCCCGGACAGGCCCCCCTGAGACCCAGTACTTC. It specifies CASSSRTGPPETQYF.

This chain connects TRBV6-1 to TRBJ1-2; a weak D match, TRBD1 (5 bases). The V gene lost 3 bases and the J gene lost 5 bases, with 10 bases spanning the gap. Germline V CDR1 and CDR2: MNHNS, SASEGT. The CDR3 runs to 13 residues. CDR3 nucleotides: TGTGCCAGCAGTGAGCTAGGGGTATATGGCTACACCTTC. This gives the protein CASSELGVYGYTF.

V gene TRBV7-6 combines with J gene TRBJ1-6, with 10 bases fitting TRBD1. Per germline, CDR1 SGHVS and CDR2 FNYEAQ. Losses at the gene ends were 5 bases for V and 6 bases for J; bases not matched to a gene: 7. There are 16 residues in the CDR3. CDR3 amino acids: CASSPRQGAGNSPLHF. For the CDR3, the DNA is TGTGCCAGCAGCCCTCGACAGGGGGCAGGTAATTCACCCCTCCACTTT.

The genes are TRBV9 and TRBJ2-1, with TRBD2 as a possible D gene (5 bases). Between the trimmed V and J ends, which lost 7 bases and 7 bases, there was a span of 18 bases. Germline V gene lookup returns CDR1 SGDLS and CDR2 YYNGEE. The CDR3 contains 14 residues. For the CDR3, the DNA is TGTGCCAGCGCGAATGGCAAGCCGGGAAATGAGCAGTTCTTC. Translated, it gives CASANGKPGNEQFF.

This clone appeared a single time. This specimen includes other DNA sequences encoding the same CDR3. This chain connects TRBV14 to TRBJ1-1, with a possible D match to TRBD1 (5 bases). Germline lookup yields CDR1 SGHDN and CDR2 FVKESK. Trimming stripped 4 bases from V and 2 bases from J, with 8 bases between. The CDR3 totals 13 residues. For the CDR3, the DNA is TGTGCCAGCAGCCTAGACAGTAACACTGAAGCTTTCTTT. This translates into CASSLDSNTEAFF.

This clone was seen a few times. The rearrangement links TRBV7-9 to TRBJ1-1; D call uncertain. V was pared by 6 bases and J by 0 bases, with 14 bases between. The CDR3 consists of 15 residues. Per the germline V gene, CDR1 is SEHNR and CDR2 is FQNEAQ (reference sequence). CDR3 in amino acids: CASRPRIGVNTEAFF. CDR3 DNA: TGTGCCAGCAGACCCAGGATCGGGGTGAACACTGAAGCTTTCTTT.

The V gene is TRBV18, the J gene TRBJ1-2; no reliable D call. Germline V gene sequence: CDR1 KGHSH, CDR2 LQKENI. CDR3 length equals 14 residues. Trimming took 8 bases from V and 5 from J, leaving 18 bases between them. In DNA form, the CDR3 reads TGTGCCAGCACAACCACCTCCACGGGTTATGGCTACACCTTC. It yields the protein CASTTTSTGYGYTF.

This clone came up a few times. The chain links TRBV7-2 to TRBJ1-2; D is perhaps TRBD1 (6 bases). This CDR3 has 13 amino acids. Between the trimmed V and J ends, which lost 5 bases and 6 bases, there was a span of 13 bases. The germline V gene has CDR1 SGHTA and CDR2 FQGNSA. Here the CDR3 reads CASSNQGINGYTF. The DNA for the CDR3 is TGTGCCAGCAGCAACCAGGGGATCAATGGCTACACCTTC.

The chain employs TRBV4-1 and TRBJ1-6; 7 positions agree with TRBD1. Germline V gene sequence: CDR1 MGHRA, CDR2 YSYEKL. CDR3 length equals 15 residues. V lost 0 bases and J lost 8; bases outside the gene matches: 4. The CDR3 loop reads CASSQDGTAHSPLHF. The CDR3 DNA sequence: TGCGCCAGCAGCCAAGACGGGACAGCCCATTCACCCCTCCACTTT.

This chain's CDR3 is CASSERSSYNSPLHF. The CDR3 nucleotides are TGTGCCAGCAGTGAAAGGAGCTCCTATAATTCACCCCTCCACTTT. V is TRBV2 and J is TRBJ1-6; D gene ambiguous. Germline V CDR1 and CDR2: SNHLY, FYNNEI. There are 15 residues in the CDR3. V was trimmed by 2 bases and J by 0 bases, leaving 5 bases between them.

The CDR3 region has the DNA TGTGCCAGCAGGCCTGGACAGAGCAATCAGCCCCAGCATTTT. Protein sequence: CASRPGQSNQPQHF. The chain combines TRBV2 with TRBJ1-5; tentatively, D is TRBD1 (6 bases). Germline V gives CDR1 SNHLY, CDR2 FYNNEI. Trimming cost V 6 bases and J 1 base, with 10 bases left between them. The CDR3 length is 14 residues.